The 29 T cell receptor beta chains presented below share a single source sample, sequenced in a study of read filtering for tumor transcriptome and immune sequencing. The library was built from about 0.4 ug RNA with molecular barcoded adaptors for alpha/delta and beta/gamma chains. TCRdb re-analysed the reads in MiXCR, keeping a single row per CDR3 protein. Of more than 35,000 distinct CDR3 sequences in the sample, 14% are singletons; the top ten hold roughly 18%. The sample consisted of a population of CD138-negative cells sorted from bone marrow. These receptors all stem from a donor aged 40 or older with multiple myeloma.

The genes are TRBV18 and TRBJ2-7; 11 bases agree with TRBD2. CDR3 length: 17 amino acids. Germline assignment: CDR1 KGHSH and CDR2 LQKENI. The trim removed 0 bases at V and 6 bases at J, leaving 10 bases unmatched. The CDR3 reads CASSPPTSGGPSPEQYF. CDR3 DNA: TGTGCCAGCTCACCACCAACTAGCGGGGGACCATCCCCCGAGCAGTACTTC.

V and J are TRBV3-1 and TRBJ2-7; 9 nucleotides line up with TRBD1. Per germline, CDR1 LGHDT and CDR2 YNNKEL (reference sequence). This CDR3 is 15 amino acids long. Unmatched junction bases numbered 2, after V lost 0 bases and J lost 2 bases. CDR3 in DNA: TGTGCCAGCAGCCAAGAGGGGACAGGGACCTACGAGCAGTACTTC. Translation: CASSQEGTGTYEQYF.

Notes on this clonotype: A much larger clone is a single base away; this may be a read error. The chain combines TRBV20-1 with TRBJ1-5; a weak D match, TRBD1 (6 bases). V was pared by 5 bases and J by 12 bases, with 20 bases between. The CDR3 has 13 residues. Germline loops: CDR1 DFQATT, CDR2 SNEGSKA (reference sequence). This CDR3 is CSAQSSDRRIQHF. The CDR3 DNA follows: TGCAGTGCTCAGTCGTCCGACAGGCGGATCCAGCATTTT.

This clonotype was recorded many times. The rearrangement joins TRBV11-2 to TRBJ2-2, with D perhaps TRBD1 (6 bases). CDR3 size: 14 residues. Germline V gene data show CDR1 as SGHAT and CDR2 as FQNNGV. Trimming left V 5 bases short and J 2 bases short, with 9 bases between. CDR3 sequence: CASSTGHNTGELFF. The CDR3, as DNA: TGTGCCAGCAGCACGGGACACAACACCGGGGAGCTGTTTTTT.

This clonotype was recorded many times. CDR3 sequence: CASSAPGDKETQYF. The CDR3 DNA sequence: TGTGCCAGCAGCGCACCGGGAGATAAAGAGACCCAGTACTTC. The V gene is TRBV9, the J gene TRBJ2-5, with D perhaps TRBD2 (6 bases). The CDR3 has 14 amino acids. V dropped 3 bases and J dropped 3 bases, with 12 bases sitting between them. Germline V gene sequence: CDR1 SGDLS, CDR2 YYNGEE.

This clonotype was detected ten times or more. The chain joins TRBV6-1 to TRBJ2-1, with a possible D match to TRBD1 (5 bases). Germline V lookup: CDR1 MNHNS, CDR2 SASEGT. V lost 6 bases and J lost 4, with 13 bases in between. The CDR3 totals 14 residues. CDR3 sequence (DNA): TGTGCCAGCAGGAGAGCAGGGTTTTACAATGAGCAGTTCTTC. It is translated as CASRRAGFYNEQFF.

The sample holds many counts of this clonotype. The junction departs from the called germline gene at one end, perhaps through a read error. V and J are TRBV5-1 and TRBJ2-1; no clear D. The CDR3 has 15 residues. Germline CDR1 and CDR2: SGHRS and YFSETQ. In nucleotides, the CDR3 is TGCGCCAGCAGCTTGGCCGCCAGCTCCTACAATGAGCAGCTCTTC. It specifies CASSLAASSYNEQLF.

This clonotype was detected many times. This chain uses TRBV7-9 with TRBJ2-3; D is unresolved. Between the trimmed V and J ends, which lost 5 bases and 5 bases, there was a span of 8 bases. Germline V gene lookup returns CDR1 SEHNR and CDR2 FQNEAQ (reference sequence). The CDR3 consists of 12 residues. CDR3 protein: CASSLTGDTQYF. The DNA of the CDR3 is TGTGCCAGCAGCCTAACTGGAGATACGCAGTATTTT. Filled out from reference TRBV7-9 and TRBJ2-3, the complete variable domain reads DTGVSQNPRHKITKRGQNVTFRCDPISEHNRLYWYRQTLGQGPEFLTYFQNEAQLEKSRLLSDRFSAERPKGSFSTLEIQRTEQGDSAMYLCASSLTGDTQYFGPGTRLTVL.

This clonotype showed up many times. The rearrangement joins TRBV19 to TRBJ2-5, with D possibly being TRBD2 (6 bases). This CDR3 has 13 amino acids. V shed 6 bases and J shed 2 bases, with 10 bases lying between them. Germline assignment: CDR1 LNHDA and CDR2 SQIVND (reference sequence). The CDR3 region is CASSTGLQETQYF. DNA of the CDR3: TGTGCCAGTAGCACGGGACTTCAAGAGACCCAGTACTTC.

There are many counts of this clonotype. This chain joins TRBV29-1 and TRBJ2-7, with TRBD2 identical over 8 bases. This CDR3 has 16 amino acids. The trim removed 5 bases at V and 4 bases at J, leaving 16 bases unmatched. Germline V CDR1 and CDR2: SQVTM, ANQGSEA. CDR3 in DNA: TGCAGCGTTCACCGACGATCTAGCGGGTCTCATTACGAGCAGTACTTC. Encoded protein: CSVHRRSSGSHYEQYF.

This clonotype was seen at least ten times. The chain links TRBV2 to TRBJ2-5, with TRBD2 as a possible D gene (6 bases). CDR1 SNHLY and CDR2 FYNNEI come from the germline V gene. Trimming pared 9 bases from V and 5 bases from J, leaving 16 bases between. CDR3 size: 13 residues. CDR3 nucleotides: TGTGCCAGAAGACTAGGACTCGTTGAGACCCAGTACTTC. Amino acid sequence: CARRLGLVETQYF.

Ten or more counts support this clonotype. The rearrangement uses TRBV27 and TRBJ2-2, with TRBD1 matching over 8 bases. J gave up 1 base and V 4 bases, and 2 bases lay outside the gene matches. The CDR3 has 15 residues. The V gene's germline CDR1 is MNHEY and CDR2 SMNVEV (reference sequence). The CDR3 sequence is CASSSQGVNTGELFF. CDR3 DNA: TGTGCCAGCAGTTCACAGGGGGTGAACACCGGGGAGCTGTTTTTT.

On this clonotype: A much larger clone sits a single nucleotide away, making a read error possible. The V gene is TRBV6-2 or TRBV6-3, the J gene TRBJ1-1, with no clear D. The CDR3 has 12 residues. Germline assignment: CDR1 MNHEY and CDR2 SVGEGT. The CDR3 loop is CASTGILTGAFF. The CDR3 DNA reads TGTGCCAGCACAGGAATTCTCACTGGAGCTTTCTTT.

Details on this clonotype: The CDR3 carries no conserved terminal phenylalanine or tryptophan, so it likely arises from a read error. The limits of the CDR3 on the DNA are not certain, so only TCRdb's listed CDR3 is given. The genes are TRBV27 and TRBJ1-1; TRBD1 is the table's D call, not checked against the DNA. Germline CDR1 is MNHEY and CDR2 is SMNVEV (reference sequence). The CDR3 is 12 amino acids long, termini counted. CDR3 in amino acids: CASAGGQNEAIY.

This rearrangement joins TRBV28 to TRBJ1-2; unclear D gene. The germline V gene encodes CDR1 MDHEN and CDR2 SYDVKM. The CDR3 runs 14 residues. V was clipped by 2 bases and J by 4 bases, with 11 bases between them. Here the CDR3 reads CASSLQPGSYGYTF. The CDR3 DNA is TGTGCCAGCAGTTTACAACCGGGGAGCTATGGCTACACCTTC.

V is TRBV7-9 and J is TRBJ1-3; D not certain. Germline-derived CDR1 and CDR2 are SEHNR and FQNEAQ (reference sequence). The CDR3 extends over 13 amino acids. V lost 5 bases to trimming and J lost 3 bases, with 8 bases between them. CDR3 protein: CASSRTLGNTIYF. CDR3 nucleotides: TGTGCCAGCAGCAGAACTCTTGGAAACACCATATATTTT.

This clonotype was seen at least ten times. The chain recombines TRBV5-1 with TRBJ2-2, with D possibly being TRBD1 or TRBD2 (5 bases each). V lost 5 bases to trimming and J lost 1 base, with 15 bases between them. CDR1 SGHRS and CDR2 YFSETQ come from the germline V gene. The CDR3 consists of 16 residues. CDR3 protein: CASRTVGLENTGELFF. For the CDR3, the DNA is TGCGCCAGCAGGACAGTCGGACTCGAGAACACCGGGGAGCTGTTTTTT.

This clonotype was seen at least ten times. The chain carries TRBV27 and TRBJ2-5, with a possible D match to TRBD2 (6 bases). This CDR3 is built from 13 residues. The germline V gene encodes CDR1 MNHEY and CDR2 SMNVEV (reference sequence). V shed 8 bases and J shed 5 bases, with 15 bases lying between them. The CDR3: CASRPGGAETQYF. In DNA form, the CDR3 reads TGTGCCAGCCGTCCTGGCGGGGCGGAGACCCAGTACTTC.

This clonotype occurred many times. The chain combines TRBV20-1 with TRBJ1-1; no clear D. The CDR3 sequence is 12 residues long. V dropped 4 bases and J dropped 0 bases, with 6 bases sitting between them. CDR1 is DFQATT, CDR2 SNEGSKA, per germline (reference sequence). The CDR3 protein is CSATRVNTEAFF. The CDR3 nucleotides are TGCAGTGCTACCCGGGTGAACACTGAAGCTTTCTTT.

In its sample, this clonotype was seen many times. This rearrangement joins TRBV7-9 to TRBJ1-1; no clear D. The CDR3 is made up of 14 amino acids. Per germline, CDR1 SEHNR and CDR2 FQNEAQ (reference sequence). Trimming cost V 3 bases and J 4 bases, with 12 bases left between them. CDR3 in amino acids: CASSFATGTTEAFF. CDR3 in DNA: TGTGCCAGCAGCTTCGCTACGGGCACCACTGAAGCTTTCTTT.

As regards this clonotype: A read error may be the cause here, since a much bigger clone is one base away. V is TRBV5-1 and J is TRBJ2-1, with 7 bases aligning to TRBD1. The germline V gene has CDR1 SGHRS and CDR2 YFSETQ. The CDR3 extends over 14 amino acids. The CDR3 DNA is TGCGCCAGCAGCTCGGGACAGACTTACAATGAGCAGCTCTTC. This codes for CASSSGQTYNEQLF.

The CDR3 DNA reads as TGTGCCAGCAGCCCCATCGGGAGACTAGACAAGTTAAATGAGCAGTTCTTC. Amino acids: CASSPIGRLDKLNEQFF. V and J are TRBV7-9 and TRBJ2-1, with D tentatively TRBD2 (6 bases). This CDR3 contains 17 residues. The V end was cut by 5 bases, the J end by 7 bases, with 24 bases between. Per germline, CDR1 SEHNR and CDR2 FQNEAQ (reference sequence).

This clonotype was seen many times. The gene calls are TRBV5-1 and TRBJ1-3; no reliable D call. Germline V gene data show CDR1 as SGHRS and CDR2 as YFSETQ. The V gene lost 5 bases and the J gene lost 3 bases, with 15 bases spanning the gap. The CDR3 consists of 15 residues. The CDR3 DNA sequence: TGCGCCAGCAGTCCCCCAGACCAGAGTGGAAACACCATATATTTT. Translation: CASSPPDQSGNTIYF.

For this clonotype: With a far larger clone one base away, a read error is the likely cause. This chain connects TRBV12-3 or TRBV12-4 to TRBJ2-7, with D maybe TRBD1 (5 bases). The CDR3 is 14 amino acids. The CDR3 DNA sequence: TGTACCAGCAGTTTGTTCTCACAGGCTTTCGAGCAGTACTTC. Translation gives CTSSLFSQAFEQYF.

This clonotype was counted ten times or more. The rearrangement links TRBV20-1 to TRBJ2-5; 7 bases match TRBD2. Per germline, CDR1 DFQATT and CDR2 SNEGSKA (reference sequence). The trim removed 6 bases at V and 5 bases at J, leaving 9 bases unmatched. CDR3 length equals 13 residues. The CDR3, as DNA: TGCAGTGCCGTGAGTGTTAGCGGGGAGACCCAGTACTTC. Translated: CSAVSVSGETQYF.

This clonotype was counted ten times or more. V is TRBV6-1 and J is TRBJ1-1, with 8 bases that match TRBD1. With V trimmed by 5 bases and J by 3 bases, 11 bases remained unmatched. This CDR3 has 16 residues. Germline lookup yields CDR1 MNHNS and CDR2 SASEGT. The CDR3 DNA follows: TGTGCCAGCAGTTACGGAGGGACAGGAAAAGACACTGAAGCTTTCTTT. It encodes CASSYGGTGKDTEAFF.

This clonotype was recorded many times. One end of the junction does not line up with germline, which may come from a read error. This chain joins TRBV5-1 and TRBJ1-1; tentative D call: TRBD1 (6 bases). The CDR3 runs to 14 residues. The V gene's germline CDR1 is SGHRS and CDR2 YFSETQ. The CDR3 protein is CASSGGQPNTEAFF. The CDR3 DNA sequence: TGCGCCAGCAGCGGTGGACAGCCAAACACCGAAGCTTTCTTT.

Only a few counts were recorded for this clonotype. The CDR3 sequence is CASSPRGGAYEQYF. The DNA of the CDR3 is TGTGCCAGCAGCCCGAGGGGGGGGGCCTACGAGCAGTACTTC. The V gene is TRBV7-2, the J gene TRBJ2-7; TRBD2 is a possible D gene (7 bases). The CDR3 covers 14 residues. Germline V gene lookup returns CDR1 SGHTA and CDR2 FQGNSA. Between the trimmed V and J ends, which lost 5 bases and 2 bases, there was a span of 13 bases.

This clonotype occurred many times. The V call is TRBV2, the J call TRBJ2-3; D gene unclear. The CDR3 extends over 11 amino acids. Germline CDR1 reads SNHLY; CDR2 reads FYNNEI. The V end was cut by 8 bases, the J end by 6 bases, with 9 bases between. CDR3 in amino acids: CASRSGDTQYF. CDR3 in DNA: TGTGCCAGCCGATCTGGGGATACGCAGTATTTT.